The 9 T cell receptor beta chains presented below share a single source sample, sequenced in a study of tumor-infiltrating lymphocytes in primary liver carcinoma. Total RNA amounting to roughly 450 ng was the source from which TCR beta cDNA was made with a constant-region primer. The TCR beta library was amplified through three nested multiplex PCR rounds in a modified ARM-PCR procedure. With TRBV1-TRBV30 forward primers and a C-beta reverse primer, the first two PCR rounds were run for 10 cycles each. TCRdb itself ran the multiplex PCR reads through MiXCR, one entry per CDR3 protein. There are some 87,000 distinct CDR3 sequences in the sample; roughly 70% occur only once, and around 25% lies in the top ten. Extraction of RNA together with DNA used roughly 20-33 mg of unsorted bulk tissue. The sample comprised tumor-adjacent normal liver tissue. The receptors were gathered from a middle-aged man with primary liver carcinoma and hepatitis B virus infection.

In the case of this clonotype: A much larger clone is a single base away; this may be a read error. The J gene is TRBJ1-5, the V gene TRBV6-5, with 8 positions matching TRBD1. The trim removed 7 bases at V and 3 bases at J, leaving 8 bases unmatched. The germline V gene has CDR1 MNHEY and CDR2 SVGAGI. The CDR3 runs to 15 residues. This chain's CDR3 is CASNPTGAPNQPQHF. The CDR3 DNA reads as TGTGCCAGCAACCCGACAGGGGCTCCCAATCAGCCCCAGCATTTT.

The chain employs TRBV11-2 and TRBJ1-1, with D unresolved. Germline V gives CDR1 SGHAT, CDR2 FQNNGV. There are 15 residues in the CDR3. V was shortened by 10 bases and J by 0 bases, with 18 bases between the two germline ends. DNA of the CDR3: TGTGCCATCTGCTTAAGGGAGGGCTTGAACACTGAAGCTTTCTTT. This translates into CAICLREGLNTEAFF.

Concerning this clonotype itself: Relative to the germline gene, one junction end is altered; a read error may explain this. This rearrangement joins TRBV6-2 or TRBV6-3 to TRBJ2-6; tentative D call: TRBD1 (5 bases). CDR3 length equals 16 residues. Germline V gene lookup returns CDR1 MNHEY and CDR2 SVGEGT. The CDR3 nucleotides read TGTGTCAGCAGTTTAGGTCAGGGAACTGGGGCCAACGTCCTGACCTTC. This encodes CVSSLGQGTGANVLTF.

This clonotype appeared once. The chain recombines TRBV29-1 with TRBJ2-7; a weak D match, TRBD2 (7 bases). With 6 bases removed from V and 5 bases from J, the gap between germline ends came to 14 bases. In germline, CDR1 is SQVTM, CDR2 ANQGSEA. The CDR3 loop spans 12 amino acids. The CDR3 here is CSVVGGANEQYF. The DNA for the CDR3 is TGCAGCGTCGTAGGGGGGGCGAACGAGCAGTACTTC.

This clonotype qualifies as medium-sized. This chain connects TRBV11-2 to TRBJ2-5, with D unresolved. The CDR3 extends over 11 amino acids. The V and J ends lost 2 bases and 4 bases respectively, with 2 bases between them. Germline CDR1 reads SGHAT; CDR2 reads FQNNGV. This chain's CDR3 is CASSLRETQYF. CDR3 DNA sequence: TGTGCCAGCAGCTTACGAGAGACCCAGTACTTC.

J is TRBJ1-1 and V is TRBV11-2, with D possibly being TRBD1 (5 bases). Germline CDR1 is SGHAT and CDR2 is FQNNGV. The CDR3 is 12 amino acids. The V end was cut by 5 bases, the J end by 7 bases, with 11 bases between. The CDR3 protein is CASSLRQIEAFF. CDR3 DNA: TGTGCCAGCAGCCTTAGACAGATTGAAGCTTTCTTT.

This clonotype has a single count. The chain recombines TRBV6-1 with TRBJ2-3, with D possibly matching TRBD1 (5 bases). The DNA end is more similar to TRBJ1-5, so the J call may be wrong. Germline V lookup: CDR1 MNHNS, CDR2 SASEGT. This CDR3 contains 12 residues. The CDR3 sequence is CANRRTGDTQHF. CDR3 bases: TGTGCCAACAGGCGGACGGGGGATACGCAGCATTTT.

Note on this clonotype: At one boundary the junction diverges from the germline segment, which might be a read error. The J gene is TRBJ2-5, the V gene TRBV11-2, with D possibly matching TRBD2 (5 bases). CDR1 and CDR2 from the germline V gene are SGHAT and FQNNGV. The CDR3 spans 13 residues. This CDR3 reads CASSLAVEETHYF. CDR3 nucleotides: TGTGCCAGCAGCTTAGCAGTGGAGGAGACCCATTACTTC.

The rearrangement links TRBV11-2 to TRBJ2-3, with TRBD1 as a possible D gene (5 bases). TRBJ1-5 matches the DNA end more closely, so the J call is doubtful. From germline, CDR1 is SGHAT and CDR2 FQNNGV. CDR3 size: 17 residues. CDR3 protein: CASSSGLVQGSTDTQHF. The CDR3 coding sequence is TGTGCCAGCAGCTCTGGACTAGTGCAGGGAAGCACAGATACGCAGCATTTT.